The present entry profiles one T cell receptor beta chain with its context. What it binds is unknown. This record comes from a study of blood T cell dynamics during melanoma immunotherapy. Study conclusions and caveats: PBMC repertoires of eventual disease-control patients split at W3 into clonality or diversity gains. It remained unknown if the driving T cell clones were melanoma-specific.

Regarding time point: pre-treatment baseline. Blood was drawn before treatment and at week 3 after checkpoint blockade. DNA loading was fixed at about 340 ng for all bulk PBMC samples. Only in-frame clones appear in the TCRdb table, and some are missing; sequencing was by immunoSEQ multiplex PCR. Among about 18,000 clones listed, approximately 93% were seen once. This CDR3 contains 15 residues. The germline gives CDR1 SEHNR, CDR2 FQNEAQ (reference sequence). Trimming removed 5 bases from V and 3 bases from J, with 14 bases in between. The sequence came from a human donor with melanoma. The genes are TRBV7-9 and TRBJ1-5; D perhaps matches TRBD1 (5 bases). The sample in question was blood, obtained from a patient treated with checkpoint blockade. Written as DNA, the CDR3 is TGTGCCAGCAGCGCAAGCAGGGTAAACAATCAGCCCCAGCATTTT. This sequence encodes CASSASRVNNQPQHF.